The 30 T cell receptor beta chains below were found in one sample sequenced in a study of T cell changes during pregnancy in multiple sclerosis. Only in-frame clones appear in the TCRdb table, and some are missing; sequencing was by immunoSEQ multiplex PCR. The table has tens of thousands of clones, roughly 89% seen once. The specimen comprised peripheral blood, sampled in the third trimester of pregnancy. The origin of the receptors is a female donor in good health, enrolled as a control in a pregnancy study.

This sequence joins TRBV7-9 and TRBJ2-1, with 11 bases matching TRBD1. The ends lost 5 bases at V and 4 bases at J; junction bases unmatched: 4. The germline V gene has CDR1 SEHNR and CDR2 FQNEAQ (reference sequence). The CDR3 spans 15 residues. The CDR3 nucleotides read TGTGCCAGCAGCCTCGGACAGGGGGCTTACAATGAGCAGTTCTTC. Translation gives CASSLGQGAYNEQFF.

The V gene is TRBV6-5, the J gene TRBJ1-1; D uncertain. Trimming pared 5 bases from V and 0 bases from J, leaving 10 bases between. Germline V gives CDR1 MNHEY, CDR2 SVGAGI. The CDR3 sequence is 14 residues long. CDR3 coding DNA: TGTGCCAGCAGTCGACTCACATTGAACACTGAAGCTTTCTTT. Its translation is CASSRLTLNTEAFF.

The gene calls are TRBV5-1 and TRBJ2-2; 8 nucleotides line up with TRBD2. The CDR3 loop spans 17 amino acids. J gave up 2 bases and V 7 bases, and 13 bases lay outside the gene matches. Looked up from germline, CDR1 is SGHRS and CDR2 is YFSETQ. CDR3 DNA sequence: TGCGCCAGCGCGTTAAGCGGGGGCCTATATAACACCGGGGAGCTGTTTTTT. This codes for CASALSGGLYNTGELFF.

The CDR3 loop is CASSDGHISGNTIYF. Written as DNA, the CDR3 is TGTGCCAGCAGTGACGGACATATCTCTGGAAACACCATATATTTT. The chain links TRBV25-1 to TRBJ1-3; the D gene is possibly TRBD1 (5 bases). The CDR3 is 15 amino acids. V lost 3 bases to trimming and J lost 0 bases, with 9 bases between them. The germline V gene has CDR1 MGHDK and CDR2 SYGVNS.

The J gene is TRBJ1-4, the V gene TRBV6-5; TRBD1 matches 7 bases. The CDR3 is made up of 15 amino acids. Losses at the gene ends were 7 bases for V and 8 bases for J; bases not matched to a gene: 13. CDR1 and CDR2 from the germline V gene are MNHEY and SVGAGI. CDR3 nucleotide sequence: TGTGCCAGCAACCCCGGGAGGGGGCAGGACGAAAAACTGTTTTTT. The encoded protein is CASNPGRGQDEKLFF.

The rearrangement joins TRBV5-1 to TRBJ2-7, with unresolved D. Germline lookup yields CDR1 SGHRS and CDR2 YFSETQ. The CDR3 loop spans 12 amino acids. V was clipped by 1 base and J by 5 bases, with 7 bases between them. The CDR3 protein is CASSLFSDEQYF. In DNA, the CDR3 is TGCGCCAGCAGCTTGTTCAGTGACGAGCAGTACTTC. The full variable domain, rest sourced from reference TRBV5-1 and TRBJ2-7, is KAGVTQTPRYLIKTRGQQVTLSCSPISGHRSVSWYQQTPGQGLQFLFEYFSETQRNKGNFPGRFSGRQFSNSRSEMNVSTLELGDSALYLCASSLFSDEQYFGPGTRLTVT.

This rearrangement joins TRBV11-2 to TRBJ2-7; TRBD1 agrees at 8 bases. The CDR3 is made up of 15 amino acids. Germline V lookup: CDR1 SGHAT, CDR2 FQNNGV. The V and J ends lost 3 bases and 5 bases, in that order; junction bases with no gene match: 9. The CDR3 here is CASSFRQGSSHEQYF. The CDR3 DNA reads as TGTGCCAGCAGCTTCCGACAGGGGAGTTCCCACGAGCAGTACTTC.

The chain carries TRBV20-1 and TRBJ1-1; no firm D call. The CDR3 loop spans 10 amino acids. Germline assignment: CDR1 DFQATT and CDR2 SNEGSKA (reference sequence). V was trimmed by 1 base and J by 11 bases, leaving 8 bases between them. DNA for the CDR3: TGCAGTGCTAGAGTAACGGGGGCTTTCTTT. Its protein is CSARVTGAFF.

The V call is TRBV5-1, the J call TRBJ2-7; D uncertain. The germline V gene encodes CDR1 SGHRS and CDR2 YFSETQ. This CDR3 is built from 13 residues. V lost 0 bases and J 6 bases, leaving 10 bases between the germline ends. In DNA, the CDR3 is TGCGCCAGCAGCTTGGTGGCAGAAAGCGAGCAGTACTTC. Encoded protein: CASSLVAESEQYF.

The sample holds one count of this clone. The chain links TRBV7-2 to TRBJ1-5, with D tentatively TRBD1 (6 bases). The CDR3 totals 17 residues. Germline assignment: CDR1 SGHTA and CDR2 FQGNSA. V was cut by 1 base and J by 4 bases, with 17 bases left in between. In nucleotides, the CDR3 is TGTGCCAGCAGCTTAGGGACAGCTACCCTCCTTAATCAGCCCCAGCATTTT. Translating gives CASSLGTATLLNQPQHF.

This clone was seen a single time. The chain links TRBV6-5 to TRBJ2-3; D perhaps matches TRBD1 (7 bases). CDR1 MNHEY and CDR2 SVGAGI come from the germline V gene. V lost 6 bases, J lost 8 bases, and 15 bases lay in between. The length of the CDR3 is 13 residues. DNA for the CDR3: TGTGCCAGCAGATTCCAGGGGGGAGCTACGCAGTATTTT. It codes for CASRFQGGATQYF.

The genes are TRBV4-1 and TRBJ2-3; 7 nucleotides line up with TRBD1. CDR1 is MGHRA, CDR2 YSYEKL, per germline. Losses at the gene ends were 1 base for V and 0 bases for J; bases not matched to a gene: 1. CDR3 length: 15 amino acids. CDR3 sequence: CASSQVGQSTDTQYF. The CDR3 DNA reads as TGCGCCAGCAGCCAAGTGGGACAGAGCACAGATACGCAGTATTTT.

The CDR3 reads CASRAHLGEAYQPQHF. CDR3 coding DNA: TGTGCCAGCAGGGCTCATTTAGGGGAGGCCTATCAGCCCCAGCATTTT. The rearrangement uses TRBV27 and TRBJ1-5; TRBD1 is a possible D gene (5 bases). The germline V and J ends were trimmed by 6 bases and 5 bases, with 20 bases remaining between them. Germline-derived CDR1 and CDR2 are MNHEY and SMNVEV (reference sequence). CDR3 length equals 16 residues.

V usage is TRBV2 and J usage is TRBJ1-1; D is unresolved. Looked up from germline, CDR1 is SNHLY and CDR2 is FYNNEI. The CDR3 extends over 12 amino acids. Between the trimmed V and J ends, which lost 6 bases and 6 bases, there was a span of 11 bases. CDR3 in amino acids: CASSLRGAEAFF. CDR3 in DNA: TGTGCCAGCAGCCTACGGGGAGCTGAAGCTTTCTTT. Together with reference TRBV2 and TRBJ1-1, the CDR3 gives the full variable domain: EPEVTQTPSHQVTQMGQEVILRCVPISNHLYFYWYRQILGQKVEFLVSFYNNEISEKSEIFDDQFSVERPDGSNFTLKIRSTKLEDSAMYFCASSLRGAEAFFGQGTRLTVV.

The chain has TRBV29-1 and TRBJ1-2, with 7 bases aligning to TRBD1. The germline CDR1 and CDR2 sequences are SQVTM and ANQGSEA. The length of the CDR3 is 12 residues. V lost 5 bases to trimming and J lost 2 bases; unmatched junction nucleotides: 2. The CDR3 DNA is TGCAGCGTTACAGGGGCCAACTATGGCTACACCTTC. It translates to CSVTGANYGYTF.

This sequence joins TRBV6-1 and TRBJ1-2, with D unresolved. Germline V lookup: CDR1 MNHNS, CDR2 SASEGT. The V end lost 6 bases, the J end lost 0 bases, and 14 bases lay between the germline ends. This CDR3 spans 15 amino acids. The CDR3 loop reads CASRGADAPNYGYTF. CDR3 coding DNA: TGTGCCAGCAGGGGAGCCGACGCCCCTAACTATGGCTACACCTTC.

The chain combines TRBV6-5 with TRBJ2-7; tentative D call: TRBD1 (6 bases). This CDR3 has 15 residues. The V end was cut by 5 bases, the J end by 2 bases, with 16 bases between. Germline V gene sequence: CDR1 MNHEY, CDR2 SVGAGI. The CDR3 here is CASSATGTPTYEQYF. CDR3 in DNA: TGTGCCAGCAGTGCTACCGGGACACCGACCTACGAGCAGTACTTC.

The chain uses TRBV13 and TRBJ2-5; TRBD1 matches 9 bases. V dropped 5 bases and J dropped 2; count of bases not matched to a gene: 9. The germline V gene has CDR1 PRHDT and CDR2 FYEKMQ (reference sequence). This CDR3 has 16 residues. CDR3 nucleotide sequence: TGTGCCAGCAGCCTCATCCGGACAGGGGCTCAAGAGACCCAGTACTTC. Its translation: CASSLIRTGAQETQYF.

The rearrangement joins TRBV4-3 to TRBJ1-4, with D uncertain. From germline, CDR1 is LGHNA and CDR2 YSLEER. The V end was cut by 2 bases, the J end by 7 bases, with 11 bases between. The CDR3 runs to 14 residues. The CDR3 sequence is CASSQSARGEKLFF. CDR3 nucleotide sequence: TGCGCCAGCAGCCAAAGCGCTCGGGGTGAAAAACTGTTTTTT.

The CDR3: CASSLTTSGGPNTQYF. CDR3 nucleotides: TGTGCCAGCAGCTTGACGACTAGCGGGGGCCCTAATACGCAGTATTTT. The chain joins TRBV4-2 to TRBJ2-3, with TRBD2 matching 12 bases. V trimming: 5 bases; J trimming: 7 bases; junction bases outside the gene matches: 10. The germline CDR1 and CDR2 sequences are LGHNA and YNFKEQ. This CDR3 comprises 16 residues.

The chain uses TRBV6-5 and TRBJ2-1; TRBD2 aligns across 15 bases. Germline trimming cut 5 bases from V and 16 bases from J; bases unmatched to any gene: 6. This CDR3 has 13 amino acids. Germline V gives CDR1 MNHEY, CDR2 SVGAGI. CDR3 in amino acids: CASSPGLAGGKFF. The DNA of the CDR3 is TGTGCCAGCAGTCCCGGACTAGCGGGGGGGAAATTCTTC.

CDR3 bases: TGTGCCAGCAGCAAAGCAGGATCAGGGGCCACAGATACGCAGTATTTT. Translation: CASSKAGSGATDTQYF. The chain combines TRBV21-1 with TRBJ2-3; TRBD1, the table's D call, lacks a check against the DNA. TRBV21-1 corresponds to a pseudogene. There are 16 residues in the CDR3.

This sequence joins TRBV11-2 and TRBJ2-1, with TRBD2 matching over 8 bases. J was trimmed by 2 bases and V by 10 bases; bases with no gene match: 10. The length of the CDR3 is 15 residues. Germline CDR1 and CDR2: SGHAT and FQNNGV. The DNA for the CDR3 is TGTGCCACCCGCCGGGGGGGCATGCCCTACAATGAGCAGTTCTTC. Translated: CATRRGGMPYNEQFF. The full variable domain, completed using reference TRBV11-2 and TRBJ2-1, is EAGVAQSPRYKIIEKRQSVAFWCNPISGHATLYWYQQILGQGPKLLIQFQNNGVVDDSQLPKDRFSAERLKGVDSTLKIQPAKLEDSAVYLCATRRGGMPYNEQFFGPGTRLTVL.

The chain links TRBV5-1 to TRBJ2-3, with D possibly matching TRBD1 (5 bases). The germline V gene has CDR1 SGHRS and CDR2 YFSETQ. The CDR3 runs 14 residues. The V gene lost 7 bases and the J gene lost 4 bases, with 16 bases spanning the gap. CDR3 nucleotides: TGCGCCAGCCTTCCAAGGCAGGGATCAGATACGCAGTATTTT. This gives the protein CASLPRQGSDTQYF.

The J gene is TRBJ2-1, the V gene TRBV7-6; D is perhaps TRBD1 (6 bases). Between the trimmed V and J ends, which lost 2 bases and 0 bases, there was a span of 20 bases. Germline V gives CDR1 SGHVS, CDR2 FNYEAQ. The CDR3 is 19 amino acids. CDR3 protein: CASSLILPRGLSSYNEQFF. The DNA for the CDR3 is TGTGCCAGCAGCTTAATCTTACCCAGGGGTTTAAGCTCCTACAATGAGCAGTTCTTC. Full variable domain (outside the CDR3, taken from reference TRBV7-6 and TRBJ2-1): GAGVSQSPRYKVTKRGQDVALRCDPISGHVSLYWYRQALGQGPEFLTYFNYEAQQDKSGLPNDRFSAERPEGSISTLTIQRTEQRDSAMYRCASSLILPRGLSSYNEQFFGPGTRLTVL.

The chain links TRBV20-1 to TRBJ2-1; D remains unclear. Germline CDR1 is DFQATT and CDR2 is SNEGSKA (reference sequence). Trimming removed 5 bases at V and 5 bases at J, with 7 bases between. This CDR3 has 11 amino acids. CDR3 in DNA: TGCAGTGCTGAGGCCCACAATGAGCAGTTCTTC. This codes for CSAEAHNEQFF.

The chain recombines TRBV5-1 with TRBJ2-7, with 9 nucleotides matching TRBD1. Per the germline V gene, CDR1 is SGHRS and CDR2 is YFSETQ. This CDR3 has 14 amino acids. Trimming at V came to 4 bases and at J to 2 bases, leaving 4 bases not matched to a gene. For the CDR3, the DNA is TGCGCCAGCAGCCCGGGACAGGGTCCCTACGAGCAGTACTTC. Its translation: CASSPGQGPYEQYF.

V gene TRBV27 combines with J gene TRBJ2-7, with TRBD2 matching over 11 bases. The V segment lost 2 bases and the J segment 3 bases; nucleotides outside the gene matches: 6. Germline V lookup: CDR1 MNHEY, CDR2 SMNVEV (reference sequence). The CDR3 runs 16 residues. The CDR3 spells CASSLRVLAGVYEQYF. In DNA form, the CDR3 reads TGTGCCAGCAGTTTACGGGTACTAGCGGGAGTCTACGAGCAGTACTTC.

This sequence joins TRBV28 and TRBJ1-6, with 8 bases fitting TRBD1. CDR1 and CDR2 (germline): MDHEN, SYDVKM. Trimming took 5 bases from V and 9 from J; bases not matched to a gene: 9. The CDR3 length is 15 residues. This chain's CDR3 is CASSHPTGGSSPLHF. The CDR3 bases are TGTGCCAGCAGTCACCCTACAGGGGGTAGTTCACCCCTCCACTTT.

The genes are TRBV5-4 and TRBJ1-1; the match to TRBD1 covers 8 bases. J was trimmed by 2 bases and V by 4 bases; bases with no gene match: 4. The germline V gene encodes CDR1 SGHNT and CDR2 YYREEE (reference sequence). There are 14 residues in the CDR3. CDR3 region: CASSPGGLNTEAFF. CDR3 in DNA: TGTGCCAGCAGCCCAGGGGGCTTAAACACTGAAGCTTTCTTT.